The 10 T cell receptor beta chains below were found in one sample sequenced in a study of blood T cell repertoires in COVID-19 (dated by TCRdb to about 2020). Libraries were constructed by the immunoSEQ multiplex PCR assay. TCRdb took this table from immuneACCESS and kept in-frame rearrangements with V and J called. Such tables lack part of the clones; where checked against another copy, unresolved V genes explain under half of the gap, and the rest is unexplained. The table for this sample lists about 34,000 clones; 75% to 85% of them were counted only once. Jointly, the top ten make up about an eighth of the sample. Sequencing was done on a sample of peripheral blood. These TCRs come from a woman between 65 and 79 years old with acute or convalescent COVID-19.

J is TRBJ2-3 and V is TRBV7-9, with 8 bases fitting TRBD1. Germline CDR1 reads SEHNR; CDR2 reads FQNEAQ (reference sequence). Germline trimming cut 5 bases from V and 9 bases from J; bases unmatched to any gene: 10. The CDR3 extends over 14 amino acids. In DNA, the CDR3 is TGTGCCAGCAGCGGCGGACAGGGAAGGGGCACGCAGTATTTT. It encodes CASSGGQGRGTQYF.

This clone was observed once. The CDR3 DNA follows: TGCGCCAGCAGCCTGGGGGGTGCGGGGCGAATTGCAGATACGCAGTATTTT. Translating gives CASSLGGAGRIADTQYF. V and J are TRBV5-1 and TRBJ2-3, with D possibly matching TRBD2 (6 bases). CDR1 and CDR2 from the germline V gene are SGHRS and YFSETQ. Deletions cut 4 bases from V and 4 bases from J, with 22 bases between. This CDR3 region has 17 residues.

The rearrangement uses TRBV3-1 (or the pseudogene TRBV3-2) and TRBJ1-4; 8 nucleotides match TRBD1. With 1 base clipped from V and 12 bases from J, the junction kept 13 bases outside the gene matches. The germline V gene has CDR1 LGHDT and CDR2 YNNKEL (reference sequence). The CDR3 runs 16 residues. The CDR3 here is CASSQGLPGQEKELFF. For the CDR3, the DNA is TGTGCCAGCAGCCAAGGGCTTCCGGGACAGGAAAAGGAACTGTTTTTT.

The V call is TRBV19, the J call TRBJ1-4; 8 bases map to TRBD1. The V gene's germline CDR1 is LNHDA and CDR2 SQIVND (reference sequence). CDR3 length: 15 residues. V lost 4 bases and J lost 6; bases outside the gene matches: 7. This CDR3 is CASSKGGTGYEKLFF. CDR3 DNA: TGTGCCAGTAGTAAAGGGGGGACAGGTTATGAAAAACTGTTTTTT.

The chain uses TRBV6-5 and TRBJ1-1; D is ambiguous. This CDR3 is 14 amino acids long. In germline, CDR1 is MNHEY, CDR2 SVGAGI. Trimming stripped 0 bases from V and 1 base from J, with 6 bases between. The CDR3 sequence: CASSYSFRNTEAFF. For the CDR3, the DNA is TGTGCCAGCAGTTACTCCTTCCGGAACACTGAAGCTTTCTTT.

This rearrangement joins TRBV19 to TRBJ2-2; tentatively, D is TRBD2 (6 bases). From germline, CDR1 is LNHDA and CDR2 SQIVND (reference sequence). The CDR3 is 14 residues long. The V end was cut by 1 base, the J end by 5 bases, with 8 bases between. The CDR3 region is CASSIGAGTGELFF. For the CDR3, the DNA is TGTGCCAGTAGTATAGGCGCGGGAACCGGGGAGCTGTTTTTT.

This chain links TRBV28 with TRBJ1-4, with D possibly being TRBD1 (5 bases). There are 16 residues in the CDR3. Looked up from germline, CDR1 is MDHEN and CDR2 is SYDVKM. V was pared by 5 bases and J by 7 bases, with 20 bases between. CDR3 nucleotide sequence: TGTGCCAGCAGTCGAATTATGGCGGGGGTTAGTGAAAAACTGTTTTTT. It encodes CASSRIMAGVSEKLFF.

This clone has only a few counts. V is TRBV3-1 (or the pseudogene TRBV3-2) and J is TRBJ1-1, with 7 bases lining up with TRBD1. From germline, CDR1 is LGHDT and CDR2 YNNKEL (reference sequence). The V and J ends lost 3 bases and 8 bases, in that order; junction bases with no gene match: 12. CDR3 size: 15 residues. CDR3 protein: CASSHVIGGYREAFF. For the CDR3, the DNA is TGTGCCAGCAGCCACGTTATAGGGGGCTATAGAGAAGCTTTCTTT.

This chain joins TRBV29-1 and TRBJ2-7, with 7 bases lining up with TRBD2. The CDR3 length is 12 residues. Losses at the gene ends were 6 bases for V and 3 bases for J; bases not matched to a gene: 5. Germline V CDR1 and CDR2: SQVTM, ANQGSEA. The CDR3 DNA sequence: TGCAGCGTGCTCGGGACTAACTACGAGCAGTACTTC. Translation: CSVLGTNYEQYF.

This clone was seen a handful of times. The chain is built from TRBV27 and TRBJ2-3; the match to TRBD2 covers 8 bases. There are 15 residues in the CDR3. Germline CDR1 reads MNHEY; CDR2 reads SMNVEV (reference sequence). J gave up 0 bases and V 3 bases, and 2 bases lay outside the gene matches. The CDR3 protein is CASSFSGISTDTQYF. In DNA, the CDR3 is TGTGCCAGCAGTTTTAGCGGGATAAGCACAGATACGCAGTATTTT.